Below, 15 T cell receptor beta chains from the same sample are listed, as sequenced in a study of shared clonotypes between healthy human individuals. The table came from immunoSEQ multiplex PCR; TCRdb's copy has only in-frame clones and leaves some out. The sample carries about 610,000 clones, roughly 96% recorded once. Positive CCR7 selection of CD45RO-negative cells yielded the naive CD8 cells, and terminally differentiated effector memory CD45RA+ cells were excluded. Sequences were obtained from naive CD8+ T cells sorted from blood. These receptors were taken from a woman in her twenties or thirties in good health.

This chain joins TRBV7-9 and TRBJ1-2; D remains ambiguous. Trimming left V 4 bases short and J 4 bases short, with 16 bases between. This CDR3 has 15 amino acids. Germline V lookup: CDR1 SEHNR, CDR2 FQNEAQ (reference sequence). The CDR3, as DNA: TGTGCCAGCAGCTCTCGAGATCCGACGTCCTATGGCTACACCTTC. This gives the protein CASSSRDPTSYGYTF.

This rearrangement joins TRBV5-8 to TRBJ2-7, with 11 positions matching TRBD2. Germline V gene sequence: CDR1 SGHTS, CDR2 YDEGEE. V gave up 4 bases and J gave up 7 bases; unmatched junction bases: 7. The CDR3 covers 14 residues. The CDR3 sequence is CASSQLAGVSEQYF. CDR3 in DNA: TGTGCCAGCAGCCAACTAGCGGGAGTAAGTGAGCAGTACTTC.

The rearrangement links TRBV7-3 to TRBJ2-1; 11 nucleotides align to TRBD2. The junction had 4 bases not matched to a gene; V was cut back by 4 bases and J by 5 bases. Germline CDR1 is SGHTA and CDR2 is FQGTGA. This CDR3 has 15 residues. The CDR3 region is CASSSIAGGDNEQFF. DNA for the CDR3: TGTGCCAGCAGCTCAATAGCGGGAGGGGACAATGAGCAGTTCTTC.

The CDR3 DNA sequence: TGTGCCAGCGCTGGACAGGGTTTGGGAAATACGCAGTATTTT. It yields the protein CASAGQGLGNTQYF. The chain links TRBV2 to TRBJ2-3; 8 bases match TRBD1. The CDR3 sequence is 14 residues long. V lost 8 bases and J lost 7; bases outside the gene matches: 11. Germline lookup yields CDR1 SNHLY and CDR2 FYNNEI.

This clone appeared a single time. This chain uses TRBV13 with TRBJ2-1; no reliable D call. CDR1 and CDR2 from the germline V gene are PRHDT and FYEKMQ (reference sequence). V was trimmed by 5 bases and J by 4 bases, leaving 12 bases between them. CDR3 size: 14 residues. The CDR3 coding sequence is TGTGCCAGCAGCGCCGGATCTAGTTACAATGAGCAGTTCTTC. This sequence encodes CASSAGSSYNEQFF.

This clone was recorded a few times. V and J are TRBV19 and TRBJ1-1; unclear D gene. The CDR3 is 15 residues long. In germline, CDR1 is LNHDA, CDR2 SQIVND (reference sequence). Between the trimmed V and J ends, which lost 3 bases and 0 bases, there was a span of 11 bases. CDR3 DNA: TGTGCCAGTAGTATTGATCTGGAGGTGAACACTGAAGCTTTCTTT. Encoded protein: CASSIDLEVNTEAFF.

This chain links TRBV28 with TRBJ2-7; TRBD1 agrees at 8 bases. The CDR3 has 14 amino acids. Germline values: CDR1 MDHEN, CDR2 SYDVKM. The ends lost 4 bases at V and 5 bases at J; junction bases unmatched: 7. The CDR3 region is CASSSGQGADEQYF. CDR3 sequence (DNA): TGTGCCAGCAGTTCCGGACAGGGTGCTGACGAGCAGTACTTC.

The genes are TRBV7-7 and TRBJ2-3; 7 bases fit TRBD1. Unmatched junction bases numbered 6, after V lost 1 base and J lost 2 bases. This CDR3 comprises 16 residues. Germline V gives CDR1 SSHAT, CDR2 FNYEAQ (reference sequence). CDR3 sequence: CASSLGPGTDTDTQYF. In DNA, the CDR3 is TGTGCCAGCAGCTTAGGCCCCGGGACAGACACAGATACGCAGTATTTT.

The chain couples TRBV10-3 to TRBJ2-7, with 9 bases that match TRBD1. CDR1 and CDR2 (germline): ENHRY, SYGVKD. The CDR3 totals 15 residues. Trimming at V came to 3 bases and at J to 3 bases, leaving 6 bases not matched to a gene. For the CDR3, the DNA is TGTGCCATCAGTGATGGTACAGGGGGCGGCTACGAGCAGTACTTC. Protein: CAISDGTGGGYEQYF.

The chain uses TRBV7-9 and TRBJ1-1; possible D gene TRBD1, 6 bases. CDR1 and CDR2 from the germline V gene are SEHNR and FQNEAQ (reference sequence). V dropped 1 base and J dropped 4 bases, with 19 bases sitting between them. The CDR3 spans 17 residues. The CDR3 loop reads CASSLGPGQGDRTEAFF. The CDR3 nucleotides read TGTGCCAGCAGCTTAGGGCCGGGACAAGGGGACCGCACTGAAGCTTTCTTT. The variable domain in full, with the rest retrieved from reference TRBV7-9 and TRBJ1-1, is DTGVSQNPRHKITKRGQNVTFRCDPISEHNRLYWYRQTLGQGPEFLTYFQNEAQLEKSRLLSDRFSAERPKGSFSTLEIQRTEQGDSAMYLCASSLGPGQGDRTEAFFGQGTRLTVV.

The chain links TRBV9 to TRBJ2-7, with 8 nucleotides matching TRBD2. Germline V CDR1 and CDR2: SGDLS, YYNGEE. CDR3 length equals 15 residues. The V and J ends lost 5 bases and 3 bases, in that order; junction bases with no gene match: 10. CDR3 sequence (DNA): TGTGCCAGCAGTTCGTCAGCGGGAGTTGTCTACGAGCAGTACTTC. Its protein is CASSSSAGVVYEQYF.

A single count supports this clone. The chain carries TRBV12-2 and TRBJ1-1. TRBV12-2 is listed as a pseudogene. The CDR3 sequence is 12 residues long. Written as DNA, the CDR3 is TGTGCAAGTCCCCTTTATCCTAGCGGAGCTTTCTTT. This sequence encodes CASPLYPSGAFF.

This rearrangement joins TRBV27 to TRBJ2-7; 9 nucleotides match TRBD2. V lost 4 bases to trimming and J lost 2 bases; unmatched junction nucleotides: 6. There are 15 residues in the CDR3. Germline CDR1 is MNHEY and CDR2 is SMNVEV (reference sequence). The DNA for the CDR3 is TGTGCCAGCAGTTATGCTAGCGGGACGACCTACGAGCAGTACTTC. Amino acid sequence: CASSYASGTTYEQYF.

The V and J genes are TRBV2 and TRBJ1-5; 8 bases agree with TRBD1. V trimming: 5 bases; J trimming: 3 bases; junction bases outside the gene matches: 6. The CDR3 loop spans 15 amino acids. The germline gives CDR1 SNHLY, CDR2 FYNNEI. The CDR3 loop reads CASSSDRAYNQPQHF. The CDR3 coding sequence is TGTGCCAGCAGTTCGGACAGGGCTTACAATCAGCCCCAGCATTTT.

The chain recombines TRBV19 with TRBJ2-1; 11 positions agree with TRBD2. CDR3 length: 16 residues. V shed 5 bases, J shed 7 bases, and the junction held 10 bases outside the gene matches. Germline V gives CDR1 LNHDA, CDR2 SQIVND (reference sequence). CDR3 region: CASSDGGTSGLNEQFF. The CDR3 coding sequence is TGTGCCAGTAGTGACGGGGGGACTAGCGGACTTAATGAGCAGTTCTTC.